What follows are 28 T cell receptor beta chains derived from one specimen sequenced in a study of immune evolution from preneoplasia to lung adenocarcinoma. This table comes from immunoSEQ multiplex PCR, and its TCRdb copy is limited to in-frame clones, with some not included. The sample has fewer than 8,000 clones; just under 80% are singletons. Sequencing was performed on FFPE minimally invasive lung adenocarcinoma tissue. Source of these receptors: a person aged 50-69 years with lung adenocarcinoma.

The chain employs TRBV19 and TRBJ2-2; no reliable D call. CDR1 is LNHDA, CDR2 SQIVND, per germline (reference sequence). CDR3 length: 15 residues. V gave up 0 bases and J gave up 4 bases, with 9 bases separating them. Written as DNA, the CDR3 is TGTGCCAGTAGTATAGAAGGGCGTCTCACCGGGGAGCTGTTTTTT. It encodes CASSIEGRLTGELFF.

V and J are TRBV4-2 and TRBJ1-5, with a weak D call TRBD1 (5 bases). The V gene's germline CDR1 is LGHNA and CDR2 YNFKEQ. The CDR3 spans 16 residues. V shed 7 bases and J shed 3 bases, with 19 bases lying between them. The CDR3 nucleotides read TGTGCCAGCAACTCCGTGGGCCAGGGAAACAATCAGCCCCAGCATTTT. The encoded protein is CASNSVGQGNNQPQHF.

V and J are TRBV7-2 and TRBJ2-4; 7 positions agree with TRBD2. The CDR3 consists of 16 residues. Germline V lookup: CDR1 SGHTA, CDR2 FQGNSA. With V trimmed by 5 bases and J by 0 bases, 7 bases remained unmatched. CDR3 in DNA: TGTGCCAGCAGCCAAGCGGGGACGGTAGCCAAAAACATTCAGTACTTC. Translation: CASSQAGTVAKNIQYF.

The chain is built from TRBV28 and TRBJ2-3, with 8 bases fitting TRBD2. The V and J ends lost 2 bases and 7 bases, in that order; junction bases with no gene match: 11. This CDR3 spans 16 amino acids. CDR1 MDHEN and CDR2 SYDVKM come from the germline V gene. CDR3 in amino acids: CASSLNTGGAGHTQYF. The CDR3 DNA is TGTGCCAGCAGTTTAAATACGGGGGGGGCCGGACATACGCAGTATTTT.

This rearrangement joins TRBV7-9 to TRBJ2-2; 7 nucleotides align to TRBD1. The CDR3 sequence is 15 residues long. J lost 6 bases, V lost 5 bases, and 9 bases had no gene match. CDR1 and CDR2 from the germline V gene are SEHNR and FQNEAQ (reference sequence). DNA for the CDR3: TGTGCCAGCAGCCGGGGACAGATAGGCGCCGGGGAGCTGTTTTTT. Its protein product is CASSRGQIGAGELFF.

The genes are TRBV28 and TRBJ1-4, with unresolved D. From germline, CDR1 is MDHEN and CDR2 SYDVKM. CDR3 length equals 12 residues. Between the trimmed V and J ends, which lost 3 bases and 10 bases, there was a span of 9 bases. CDR3 nucleotides: TGTGCCAGCAGTTTCCGCGAGTCAAAACTGTTTTTT. As protein: CASSFRESKLFF.

This clone appeared a few times. The genes are TRBV29-1 and TRBJ2-3, with 8 bases identical to TRBD2. V trimming: 5 bases; J trimming: 0 bases; junction bases outside the gene matches: 13. CDR1 and CDR2 from the germline V gene are SQVTM and ANQGSEA. The CDR3 length is 17 residues. The CDR3 protein is CSVQIRGGFSSTDTQYF. In DNA, the CDR3 is TGCAGCGTTCAGATACGGGGGGGGTTCTCTAGCACAGATACGCAGTATTTT.

The V call is TRBV30, the J call TRBJ2-5; D is uncertain. Between the trimmed V and J ends, which lost 0 bases and 5 bases, there was a span of 4 bases. This CDR3 is built from 11 residues. CDR1 is GTSNPN and CDR2 is SVGIG in the germline V gene (reference sequence). The CDR3, as DNA: TGTGCCTGGAGTGTACCGGAGACCCAGTACTTC. Translated: CAWSVPETQYF.

The chain carries TRBV30 and TRBJ1-1; TRBD1 aligns across 8 bases. V was clipped by 2 bases and J by 5 bases; unmatched bases: 4. The CDR3 covers 13 residues. CDR1 and CDR2 from the germline V gene are GTSNPN and SVGIG (reference sequence). The CDR3 DNA reads TGTGCCTGGAGTCAGGGGGCGAGGACTGAAGCTTTCTTT. Its translation is CAWSQGARTEAFF.

The V gene is TRBV11-2, the J gene TRBJ2-3; 10 bases are a match to TRBD1. This CDR3 contains 16 residues. The germline V gene encodes CDR1 SGHAT and CDR2 FQNNGV. The V gene end was trimmed by 5 bases and the J gene end by 3 bases; junction bases not matched to a gene: 8. Here the CDR3 DNA reads TGTGCCAGCAGCAAACCTGACAGGGGGCTAACAGATACGCAGTATTTT. Protein sequence: CASSKPDRGLTDTQYF.

This clone was observed a handful of times. The chain couples TRBV14 to TRBJ2-1; the D is unclear. The germline gives CDR1 SGHDN, CDR2 FVKESK. The CDR3 is 15 amino acids. V lost 0 bases, J lost 0 bases, and 6 bases lay in between. The CDR3 nucleotides are TGTGCCAGCAGCCAAGATAATAGCTCCTACAATGAGCAGTTCTTC. Protein: CASSQDNSSYNEQFF.

The chain employs TRBV4-1 and TRBJ2-2, with 10 bases identical to TRBD1. V trimming: 4 bases; J trimming: 4 bases; junction bases outside the gene matches: 6. The CDR3 contains 16 residues. Looked up from germline, CDR1 is MGHRA and CDR2 is YSYEKL. CDR3 coding DNA: TGCGCCAGCAGCCCCACCGGGACAGGGGCCACCGGGGAGCTGTTTTTT. Amino acids: CASSPTGTGATGELFF.

This chain links TRBV28 with TRBJ1-5; TRBD1 is a possible D gene (6 bases). CDR1 and CDR2 from the germline V gene are MDHEN and SYDVKM. V lost 5 bases, J lost 5 bases, and 13 bases lay in between. This CDR3 has 14 residues. In nucleotides, the CDR3 is TGTGCCAGCAGTACAAACAGGGAGGATCAGCCCCAGCATTTT. This encodes CASSTNREDQPQHF.

CDR3 DNA sequence: TGTGCCAGCAGTGAATGGGACAGGGAAGACGAGCAGTACTTC. Protein product: CASSEWDREDEQYF. This rearrangement joins TRBV6-5 to TRBJ2-7; 9 positions match TRBD1. This CDR3 contains 14 residues. Germline CDR1 MNHEY, CDR2 SVGAGI. After removal of 5 bases from V and 5 bases from J, the junction contained 7 bases not matched to a gene.

The chain joins TRBV7-2 to TRBJ2-6; D ambiguous. V dropped 2 bases and J dropped 0 bases, with 8 bases sitting between them. The CDR3 totals 16 residues. The germline CDR1 and CDR2 sequences are SGHTA and FQGNSA. CDR3 protein: CASSLMISSGANVLTF. The CDR3 DNA reads TGTGCCAGCAGCTTAATGATAAGCTCTGGGGCCAACGTCCTGACTTTC.

As DNA, the CDR3 is TGTGCCAGCAGTTTAGGGGGACAGGGGGATCAGCCCCAGCATTTT. Translation gives CASSLGGQGDQPQHF. The rearrangement links TRBV28 to TRBJ1-5, with TRBD1 matching over 11 bases. This CDR3 spans 15 amino acids. Germline CDR1 reads MDHEN; CDR2 reads SYDVKM. After removal of 2 bases from V and 5 bases from J, the junction contained 2 bases not matched to a gene.

V is TRBV6-1 and J is TRBJ2-2, with D possibly matching TRBD2 (6 bases). This CDR3 is 14 amino acids long. V lost 10 bases and J lost 6, with 18 bases in between. In germline, CDR1 is MNHNS, CDR2 SASEGT. CDR3 sequence reads: CATVGVGEAGELFF. CDR3 sequence (DNA): TGTGCCACCGTCGGAGTGGGGGAGGCCGGGGAGCTGTTTTTT.

The V gene is TRBV27, the J gene TRBJ2-3; a weak D match, TRBD2 (6 bases). This CDR3 is 16 amino acids long. The V end lost 5 bases, the J end lost 0 bases, and 15 bases lay between the germline ends. Per germline, CDR1 MNHEY and CDR2 SMNVEV (reference sequence). In nucleotides, the CDR3 is TGTGCCAGCAGTGCGGCGGCGGGAACTAGCACAGATACGCAGTATTTT. Encoded protein: CASSAAAGTSTDTQYF.

In its sample, this clone was seen a few times. The rearrangement uses TRBV5-1 and TRBJ1-1, with D maybe TRBD1 (5 bases). V was pared by 0 bases and J by 1 base, with 7 bases between. The CDR3 covers 14 residues. The germline V gene has CDR1 SGHRS and CDR2 YFSETQ. As DNA, the CDR3 is TGCGCCAGCAGCTTGGAGCAGGGGAACACTGAAGCTTTCTTT. Translation: CASSLEQGNTEAFF.

The chain links TRBV2 to TRBJ2-2, with unresolved D. V lost 4 bases to trimming and J lost 2 bases, with 11 bases between them. The CDR3 totals 15 residues. Germline V gene data show CDR1 as SNHLY and CDR2 as FYNNEI. CDR3: CASSGGPINTGELFF. The CDR3 DNA is TGTGCCAGCAGTGGAGGACCTATCAACACCGGGGAGCTGTTTTTT. The variable domain in full, completed from reference TRBV2 and TRBJ2-2, reads EPEVTQTPSHQVTQMGQEVILRCVPISNHLYFYWYRQILGQKVEFLVSFYNNEISEKSEIFDDQFSVERPDGSNFTLKIRSTKLEDSAMYFCASSGGPINTGELFFGEGSRLTVL.

On this clone itself: Its ends do not fully match the called genes, so a read error is possible. The chain combines TRBV15 with TRBJ1-3; D is ambiguous. Germline CDR1 and CDR2: LNHNV and YYDKDF (reference sequence). This CDR3 region has 14 residues. The DNA of the CDR3 is TGTGCCACCAGCAGAGATCGACTTGGAGACACCATATATTTT. Its translation is CATSRDRLGDTIYF. The full variable domain, with the rest looked up from reference TRBV15 and TRBJ1-3, is DAMVIQNPRYQVTQFGKPVTLSCSQTLNHNVMYWYQQKSSQAPKLLFHYYDKDFNNEADTPDNFQSRRPNTSFCFLDIRSPGLGDTAMYLCATSRDRLGDTIYFGEGSWLTVV.

In DNA, the CDR3 is TGTGCCAGCAGCTTGCCGTCTAACTATGGCTACACCTTC. Protein sequence: CASSLPSNYGYTF. J is TRBJ1-2 and V is TRBV5-4; D uncertain. The CDR3 is 13 amino acids. Germline CDR1 SGHNT, CDR2 YYREEE (reference sequence). Trimming left V 1 base short and J 0 bases short, with 4 bases between.

V usage is TRBV7-9 and J usage is TRBJ1-3, with unresolved D. Germline V CDR1 and CDR2: SEHNR, FQNEAQ (reference sequence). V was trimmed by 1 base and J by 0 bases, leaving 4 bases between them. The CDR3 loop spans 14 amino acids. The CDR3 region is CASSLGDSGNTIYF. DNA for the CDR3: TGTGCCAGCAGCTTAGGGGACTCTGGAAACACCATATATTTT.

This chain uses TRBV5-1 with TRBJ2-6; D perhaps matches TRBD2 (5 bases). V dropped 0 bases and J dropped 0 bases, with 7 bases sitting between them. CDR1 and CDR2 (germline): SGHRS, YFSETQ. This CDR3 spans 16 amino acids. The CDR3 DNA sequence: TGCGCCAGCAGCTTGGTAGGGAGCTCTGGGGCCAACGTCCTGACTTTC. It encodes CASSLVGSSGANVLTF.

The chain employs TRBV2 and TRBJ2-3; 8 positions agree with TRBD1. This CDR3 contains 18 residues. V was clipped by 0 bases and J by 4 bases; unmatched bases: 12. Germline V gene sequence: CDR1 SNHLY, CDR2 FYNNEI. CDR3 nucleotides: TGTGCCAGCAGTGAAGCTCGGGCAGGGGGCGCCGGTGCAGATACGCAGTATTTT. It yields the protein CASSEARAGGAGADTQYF. Combining the CDR3 with reference TRBV2 and TRBJ2-3 gives the whole variable domain EPEVTQTPSHQVTQMGQEVILRCVPISNHLYFYWYRQILGQKVEFLVSFYNNEISEKSEIFDDQFSVERPDGSNFTLKIRSTKLEDSAMYFCASSEARAGGAGADTQYFGPGTRLTVL.

The chain joins TRBV10-3 to TRBJ2-2; 14 nucleotides line up with TRBD2. Germline CDR1 ENHRY, CDR2 SYGVKD. This CDR3 contains 19 residues. V lost 6 bases to trimming and J lost 5 bases; unmatched junction nucleotides: 14. The CDR3 bases are TGTGCCATCAGACATCAACCCGGACTAGCGGGGGGCCCTACCGGGGAGCTGTTTTTT. This sequence encodes CAIRHQPGLAGGPTGELFF.

The chain links TRBV5-5 to TRBJ1-5; D possibly corresponds to TRBD1 (5 bases). The CDR3 loop spans 16 amino acids. Germline V gene sequence: CDR1 SGHKS, CDR2 YYEKEE (reference sequence). Trimming took off 0 bases at V and 5 bases at J, with 15 bases between the two ends. This chain's CDR3 is CASSLEWQGKDQPQHF. CDR3 sequence (DNA): TGTGCCAGCAGCTTGGAGTGGCAGGGAAAGGATCAGCCCCAGCATTTT.

The chain has TRBV6-1 and TRBJ1-1, with a possible D match to TRBD1 (6 bases). There are 10 residues in the CDR3. V dropped 10 bases and J dropped 4 bases, with 7 bases sitting between them. The germline V gene has CDR1 MNHNS and CDR2 SASEGT. CDR3 in DNA: TGTGCCACCAGGGGCACTGAAGCTTTCTTT. Protein: CATRGTEAFF.